Listed below are T cell receptor beta chains from one sample, sequenced in a study of shared clonotypes between healthy human individuals. The method was immunoSEQ multiplex PCR; TCRdb's version includes in-frame clones alone and lacks a portion of them. The data hold some 2 million clones, with over 85% observed a single time. The sequenced sample consisted of naive CD8+ T cells sorted from blood. Every receptor here comes from a man younger than 35 in good health. The conserved cysteine and the conserved F or W are not part of the CDR3 here. Each record gives: clone size, J gene, V gene, CDR3 protein. The listing skips clone size in some rows; elsewhere it reads once, few, many or a size class.

. | TRBJ1-1 | TRBV13 | ASSLGRASGVAF
. | TRBJ1-1 | TRBV10-3 | AISDPEGYTEAF
. | TRBJ2-1 | TRBV4-1 | ASSQDWLAGGGNEQF
. | TRBJ2-7 | TRBV2 | ASSGLSDREFYEQY
. | TRBJ1-5 | TRBV27 | ASSTDNLNQPQH
. | TRBJ2-7 | TRBV9 | ASSRDTFTYEQY
. | TRBJ2-7 | TRBV2 | ASSELRGWSEQY
. | TRBJ1-2 | TRBV9 | ASSVGGATVSYT
. | TRBJ2-7 | TRBV19 | ASSIAGGYEQY
. | TRBJ2-7 | TRBV6-1 | ASRPLGQTPYEQY
. | TRBJ2-3 | TRBV10-3 | AISESDRGLPDTQY
. | TRBJ1-5 | TRBV6-1 | ASSEPILDLSNQPQH
. | TRBJ1-3 | TRBV28 | AGAAGSGNTIY
. | TRBJ1-5 | TRBV9 | ASSVGGGSGQPQH
. | TRBJ1-1 | TRBV19 | ASIEGQGAVTEAF
. | TRBJ2-1 | TRBV5-6 | ASSHQVGDNEQF
. | TRBJ1-1 | TRBV2 | ASSELSVRFRTEAF
. | TRBJ2-7 | TRBV6-6 | AGSWGGRADEQY
. | TRBJ2-1 | TRBV5-1 | ASRLIDEQF
. | TRBJ2-3 | TRBV5-6 | ASSLAVRGADTQY
once | TRBJ1-1 | TRBV7-9 | ASRGLRQGHFTEAF
. | TRBJ2-3 | TRBV9 | ASSLQGADTQY
. | TRBJ2-3 | TRBV4-3 | ASSQDRGGRETTDTQY
. | TRBJ2-7 | TRBV28 | ASRGDRGVHEQY
. | TRBJ2-3 | TRBV2 | ASSEGPAGTDTQY
. | TRBJ1-2 | TRBV6-1 | ASSVLSRGTGAYYGYT
. | TRBJ2-2 | TRBV10-1 | ASSELGSGELF
. | TRBJ2-2 | TRBV4-2 | ASSQAGAGELF
. | TRBJ2-5 | TRBV6-5 | ASSYIGQQETQY
. | TRBJ2-5 | TRBV27 | ASSWVDGETQY
. | TRBJ1-2 | TRBV27 | ASSRTRGNYGYT
. | TRBJ2-2 | TRBV21-1 | ASSFRQARTGELF
. | TRBJ2-3 | TRBV10-1 | ASSSTFGDTQY
. | TRBJ2-1 | TRBV4-1 | ASSQTSGSYNEQF
. | TRBJ1-1 | TRBV5-1 | ASSPLGAANTEAF
. | TRBJ2-7 | TRBV30 | AWRDKGQGISYEQY
. | TRBJ2-7 | TRBV6-5 | ASRPGQGRHEQY
. | TRBJ2-1 | TRBV6-5 | ASSYDPGQEQF
. | TRBJ2-2 | TRBV6-5 | ASSYSTGGELF
. | TRBJ1-2 | TRBV6-5 | ASSYSTTDTSGYT
. | TRBJ2-4 | TRBV27 | ASSPGGVNIQY
. | TRBJ1-1 | TRBV7-2 | ASSLFGPNTEAF
. | TRBJ2-2 | TRBV15 | ATSRDTPGELF
. | TRBJ1-1 | TRBV30 | AWSERRTEAF
. | TRBJ2-1 | TRBV6-6 | ASRSIKTGENNEQF
few | TRBJ2-5 | TRBV9 | ASSVAGVGETQY
. | TRBJ1-2 | TRBV6-6 | ASSLGFNYGYT
once | TRBJ1-2 | TRBV9 | ASSQMGSYGYT
. | TRBJ2-5 | TRBV15 | ATSRKEWHQETQY
few | TRBJ1-5 | TRBV6-9 | ASMSMIPGTGGCNQPQH
. | TRBJ2-1 | TRBV13 | ASSSLGGYNEQF
. | TRBJ2-3 | TRBV19 | ASSPGLRDTDTQY
. | TRBJ2-7 | TRBV13 | ASSTQGVYEQY